This TCR beta chain was recorded in a study of CD8 T cells in Susac syndrome. Reverse transcription of roughly 0.45 to 1 ug RNA was carried out with random hexamers. Amplification of the TCR beta CDR3 was carried out by immunoSEQ multiplex PCR, which spanned a total of 54 Vbeta and 13 Jbeta segments. From the immunoSEQ multiplex PCR reads, TCRdb called clonotypes with MiXCR, one entry per CDR3 protein. This table holds over 80,000 distinct CDR3 sequences, approximately 92% found once. TCR beta sequencing covered blood CD8+ and CD4+ T cells. While serving as controls, healthy donors were matched for age and sex. Germline V gene lookup returns CDR1 MNHEY and CDR2 SMNVEV (reference sequence). The CDR3 contains 14 residues. V lost 5 bases to trimming and J lost 2 bases, with 12 bases between them.

This TCR was sampled from a human donor in good health. The chain is built from TRBV27 and TRBJ1-1; D is perhaps TRBD1 (5 bases). The sequenced sample was CD8+ T cells from PBMCs. The CDR3 loop is CASSLLGVNTEAFF. The CDR3 nucleotides are TGTGCCAGCAGTCTTCTAGGGGTCAACACTGAAGCTTTCTTT.